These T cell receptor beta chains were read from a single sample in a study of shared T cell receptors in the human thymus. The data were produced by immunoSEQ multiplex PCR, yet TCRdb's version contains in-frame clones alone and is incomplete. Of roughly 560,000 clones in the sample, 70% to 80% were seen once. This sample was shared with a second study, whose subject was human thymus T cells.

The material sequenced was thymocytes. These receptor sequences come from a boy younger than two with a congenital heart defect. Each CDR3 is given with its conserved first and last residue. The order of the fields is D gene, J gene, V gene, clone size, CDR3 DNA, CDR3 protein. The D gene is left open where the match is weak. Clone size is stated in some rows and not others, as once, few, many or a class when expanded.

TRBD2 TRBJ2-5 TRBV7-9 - TGTGCCAGCAGCTTAGCTAGCGGGAAGGGGAACGAGACCCAGTACTTC CASSLASGKGNETQYF
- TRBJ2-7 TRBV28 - TGTGCCAGCACCTCACTTAGTGGTCCCTACGAGCAGTACTTC CASTSLSGPYEQYF
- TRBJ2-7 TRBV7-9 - TGTGCCAGCGAATGGGAGGGGGGGGACGAGCAGTACTTC CASEWEGGDEQYF
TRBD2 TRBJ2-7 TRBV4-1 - TGCGCCAGCAGCCAGGGTACGGGACTAGCGGGAGTCGAGCAGTACTTC CASSQGTGLAGVEQYF
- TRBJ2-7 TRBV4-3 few TGCGCCAGCAGTTTCAAAGGAGGGGAGAGGTACTTC CASSFKGGERYF
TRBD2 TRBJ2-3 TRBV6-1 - TGTGCCAGCAGTGAAGCGATACTAGCGGGAACCCATACGCAGTATTTT CASSEAILAGTHTQYF
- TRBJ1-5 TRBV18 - TGTGCCAGCTCACCTCTCGGGGGGGCCCGGGGGGATCAGCCCCAGCATTTT CASSPLGGARGDQPQHF
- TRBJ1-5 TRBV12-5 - TGTGCTAGTGGTCCTCATGGGGCCCCGGAGCCCCAGCATTTT CASGPHGAPEPQHF
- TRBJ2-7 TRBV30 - TGTGCCTGGAGTGTACGGAACGCCTCGGGAACCTACGAGCAGTACTTC CAWSVRNASGTYEQYF
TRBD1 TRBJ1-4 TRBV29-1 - TGCAGCGTCGACGTCCGGGACAGGGTAGGACTGTTTTTT CSVDVRDRVGLFF
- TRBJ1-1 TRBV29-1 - TGCACCGCCCTCCGACCGGGGGTCCCTGAAGCTTTCTTT CTALRPGVPEAFF
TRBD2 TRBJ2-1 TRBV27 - TGTGCCAGCAGGAGACTAGCGGGAGTTTCAGATGAGCAGTTCTTC CASRRLAGVSDEQFF
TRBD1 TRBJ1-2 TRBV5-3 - TGTGCCAGAAGCTGTTCAGACCGGGACAGGGGGCGCGAGGTGGCTTTTCATGGCTACACCTTC CARSCSDRDRGREVAFHGYTF
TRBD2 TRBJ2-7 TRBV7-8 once TGTGCCAGCAGCTTCGGGGGGAGACCCTACGAGCAGTACTTC CASSFGGRPYEQYF
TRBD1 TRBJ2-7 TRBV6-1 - TGTGCCAGCAGTGACCGGACAGGGCCCCCCTACGAGCAGTACTTC CASSDRTGPPYEQYF
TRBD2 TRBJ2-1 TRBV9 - TGTGCCAGCAGCGTAGCTACGACTAGCGGGGGGTCCTACAATGAGCAGTTCTTC CASSVATTSGGSYNEQFF
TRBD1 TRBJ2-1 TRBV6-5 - TGTGCCAGCAGTTTCCCGACAGGGGTGCAGTTCTTC CASSFPTGVQFF
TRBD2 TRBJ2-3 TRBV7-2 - TGTGCCAGCAGCTCAGGGGGGACTAGCGGGAGGGGGCCCGGTCATACGCAGTATTTT CASSSGGTSGRGPGHTQYF
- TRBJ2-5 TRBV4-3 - TGCGCCAGCAGCCAAGATGGCACCCCTTATCGTCACAAGGGGGAGACCCAGTACTTC CASSQDGTPYRHKGETQYF
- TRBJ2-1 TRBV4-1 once TGCGCCAGCAGCCAACAGCGACTCAATGAGCAGTTCTTC CASSQQRLNEQFF
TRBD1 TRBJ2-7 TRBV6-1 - TGTGCCAGCAAGGACAGGGGGCGTTACGAGCAGTACTTC CASKDRGRYEQYF
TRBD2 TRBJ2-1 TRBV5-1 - TGCGCCAGCAGCTTTACTAGCGGGGCCTCCTACAATGAGCAGTTCTTC CASSFTSGASYNEQFF
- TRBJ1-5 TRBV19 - TGTGCCAGTAGTAAACCCCCGGGACTAAATAGCAATCAGCCCCAGCATTTT CASSKPPGLNSNQPQHF
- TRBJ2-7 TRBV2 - TGTGCCAGCAGGGACAGTCTCTCCTACGAGCAGTACTTC CASRDSLSYEQYF
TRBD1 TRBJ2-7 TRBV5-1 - TGCGCCAGCAGCTTGGGGAGACAGGGGGGCCACGAGCAGTACTTC CASSLGRQGGHEQYF
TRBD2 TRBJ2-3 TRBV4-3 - TGCGCCAGCAGCCAAGAGCTACAGGGGGCACCGACTAGCGGGAGGGTCACGAATACGCAGTATTTT CASSQELQGAPTSGRVTNTQYF
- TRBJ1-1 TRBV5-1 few TGCGCCAGCAGCTTGGAGACAGGACACCATGGAGGAGCTTTCTTT CASSLETGHHGGAFF
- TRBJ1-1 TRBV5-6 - TGTGCCAGCAGCTCGACAGGACTGATGAACACTGAAGCTTTCTTT CASSSTGLMNTEAFF
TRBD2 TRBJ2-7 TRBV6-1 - TGTGCCAGCACCCGGACTAGCGCTAGCTCCTACGAGCAGTACTTC CASTRTSASSYEQYF
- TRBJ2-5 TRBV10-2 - TGCGCCAGCAGACGAGGAGAGACCCAGTACTTC CASRRGETQYF
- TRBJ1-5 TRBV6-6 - TGTGCCAGCAGTTACTCAGGGGATTATCAGCCCCAGCATTTT CASSYSGDYQPQHF
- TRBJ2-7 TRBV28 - TGTGCCAGCAGTTTAGTCCCGGGACAGCCGGTTTATAGCGGGATCTCGAGATCCTACGAGCAGTACTTC CASSLVPGQPVYSGISRSYEQYF
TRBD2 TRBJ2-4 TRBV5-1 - TGCGCCAGCTCCCTTGCGGGGGTAGCCAAAAACATTCAGTACTTC CASSLAGVAKNIQYF
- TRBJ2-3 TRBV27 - TGTGCCAGCCATAGCGGAGCTAGCACAGATACGCAGTATTTT CASHSGASTDTQYF
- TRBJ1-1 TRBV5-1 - TGCGCCAGCAGCTTGGCCGGAGACGTATCCCGTCCGGCTTTCTTT CASSLAGDVSRPAFF
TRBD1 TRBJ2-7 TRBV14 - TGTGCCAGCAGCCAAAACAACCGGGACAGGGGGCGAGGTGAGCAGTACTTC CASSQNNRDRGRGEQYF
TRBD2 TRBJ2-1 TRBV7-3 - TGTGCCAGCAGTCCGACCGGGACTAGCGGACTACTGGACAATGAGCAGTTCTTC CASSPTGTSGLLDNEQFF
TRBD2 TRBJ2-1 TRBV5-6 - TGTGCCAGCAGCTTGGCCGCGGGAGGGTACAATGAGCAGTTCTTC CASSLAAGGYNEQFF
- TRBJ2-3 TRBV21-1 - TGTGCCAGCAGCAAAGAGGCACAGGCTAGCGGGAAAGGGCCCGGTACAGATACGCAGTATTTT CASSKEAQASGKGPGTDTQYF
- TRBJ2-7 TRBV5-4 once TGTGCCAGCAGCTTGGACGGGAGTCCATCGGGCGAGCAGTACTTC CASSLDGSPSGEQYF
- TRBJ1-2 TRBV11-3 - TGTGCCAGCAGTCCTCCTCGTGGGGCACATGGCTACACCTTC CASSPPRGAHGYTF